This paragraph reports one T cell receptor beta chain. The sample is drawn from a study of blood T cell repertoires in COVID-19. As for the study in general: Acute-phase and convalescent COVID-19 samples originated in the United States, Italy and Spain. The cDNA or gDNA used as material had been derived from T cells, B-cell-depleted T cells, or PBMCs.

In germline, CDR1 is SGHDT, CDR2 YYEEEE. The CDR3 totals 14 residues. The V and J ends lost 1 base and 5 bases respectively, with 12 bases between them. Authors' analysis steps: Scientists estimated how many nucleated cells there were by amplifying reference gene primers. Here immunoSEQ multiplex PCR was the method, and the copy in TCRdb shows in-frame clones only, minus some. D and trimming were read from the DNA, whereas the V and J calls and clone size are those reported in that table. The repertoire holds roughly 21,000 clones, roughly 84% seen once, with roughly 2.9% in the top ten. This TCR came from a man aged 40-55 years with acute or convalescent COVID-19. Sequencing used peripheral blood. The chain employs TRBV5-6 and TRBJ2-5, with a tentative D call TRBD1 (5 bases). The CDR3: CASSLRQGGETQYF. The DNA for the CDR3 is TGTGCCAGCAGCTTGAGGCAGGGTGGGGAGACCCAGTACTTC.